This T cell receptor beta chain was observed in a study of CD4+ T cells in melanoma (dated 2022 in TCRdb). About the full investigation: Neoantigen-specific CD4+ T cells in human melanoma were what the study investigated. The study at large found these results: The report described a correlation between neoantigen-specific CD4+ T cells and the function of CD8+ T cells, macrophages and B cells. Neoantigen-specific CD4+ T cells in melanoma were reported to have a range of differentiation states.

Turning to this clone: Its antigen is not yet known. No base quality values were provided; no much bigger clone lies one nucleotide off.

The CDR3 covers 14 residues, taking in both the cysteine and the phenylalanine. Of the read, only the CDR3 DNA is kept; its 42 bases are in frame from base 1. CDR1 SNHLY and CDR2 FYNNEI were looked up in the germline V gene. Trimming accounts for 9 bases at V and 12 bases at J, while the number of junction bases matched to no gene is 16. Libraries were constructed by the immunoSEQ multiplex PCR assay. Imported from immuneACCESS, the table was reduced by TCRdb to in-frame sequences with V and J called. These copies leave out some clones; in studies compared against another copy, an unresolved V gene accounts for under half, and the cause of the remainder is not known. The sample table contains around 100,000 clones; only one count was recorded for 92% of them. The top ten clones comprise about 3.5% of the sample. Donors were patients with melanoma.

The V and J genes are TRBV2 and TRBJ2-2; 7 junctional bases match TRBD1. The origin of this receptor is a human donor with melanoma. The source material was peripheral blood. The DNA sequence is TGTGCCAGACCACTACGACAGGGCAGAGTTCAGCTGTTTTTT. This yields the protein CARPLRQGRVQLFF.